These 17 T cell receptor beta chains were all obtained from the same sample, sequenced in a study of CD8 T cells in Susac syndrome. An input of roughly 0.5 to 1 ug of RNA was subjected to reverse transcription using random hexamers. Each CDR3 protein gets one entry after TCRdb re-called the immunoSEQ multiplex PCR reads with MiXCR. The profile covers 100,000 or so distinct CDR3 sequences, with around 96% appearing a single time and approximately 0.3% taken by the ten largest. The sample consisted of CD8+ T cells from PBMCs. Receptors were obtained from a human donor with Susac syndrome.

This clonotype was seen once. This chain joins TRBV9 and TRBJ2-7, with 8 bases identical to TRBD2. This CDR3 has 15 amino acids. Germline CDR1 reads SGDLS; CDR2 reads YYNGEE. The junction had 6 bases not matched to a gene; V was cut back by 4 bases and J by 0 bases. In DNA form, the CDR3 reads TGTGCCAGCAGCCCACAAGCGGGAGTCTCCTACGAGCAGTACTTC. The encoded protein is CASSPQAGVSYEQYF.

This sequence joins TRBV27 and TRBJ1-5; D gene ambiguous. Germline V CDR1 and CDR2: MNHEY, SMNVEV (reference sequence). This CDR3 has 12 residues. Trimming stripped 9 bases from V and 7 bases from J, with 13 bases between. CDR3: CASGSLGQPQHF. CDR3 nucleotides: TGTGCCAGTGGGTCATTGGGCCAGCCCCAGCATTTT.

The chain recombines TRBV28 with TRBJ2-7, with D perhaps TRBD1 (5 bases). The CDR3 is 14 residues long. Per the germline V gene, CDR1 is MDHEN and CDR2 is SYDVKM. Trimming shortened V by 0 bases and J by 1 base, and 7 bases separated the two germline ends. This CDR3 reads CASSLWGRSYEQYF. The CDR3 region has the DNA TGTGCCAGCAGTTTATGGGGGCGTTCCTACGAGCAGTACTTC. Full variable domain (remainder filled in from reference TRBV28 and TRBJ2-7): DVKVTQSSRYLVKRTGEKVFLECVQDMDHENMFWYRQDPGLGLRLIYFSYDVKMKEKGDIPEGYSVSREKKERFSLILESASTNQTSMYLCASSLWGRSYEQYFGPGTRLTVT.

This clonotype appeared a single time. The rearrangement links TRBV6-6 to TRBJ1-2; no definite D call. CDR3 length: 13 amino acids. Trimming took off 6 bases at V and 6 bases at J, with 14 bases between the two ends. Germline V lookup: CDR1 MNHNY, CDR2 SVGAGI (reference sequence). Here the CDR3 DNA reads TGTGCCAGCAGCCCCGGGCCGGTAAATGGCTACACCTTC. It encodes CASSPGPVNGYTF.

The rearrangement joins TRBV23-1 to TRBJ2-2, with 10 nucleotides matching TRBD2. TRBV23-1 is an ORF, and what it does is uncertain. The CDR3 runs to 14 residues. The CDR3 DNA sequence: TGCGTTAGCTCTAGCGGGGGCGACACCGGGGAGCTGTTTTTT. The encoded protein is CVSSSGGDTGELFF.

The rearrangement uses TRBV5-1 and TRBJ2-2; TRBD2 is a possible D gene (6 bases). V lost 0 bases and J 7 bases, leaving 13 bases between the germline ends. CDR1 and CDR2 from the germline V gene are SGHRS and YFSETQ. This CDR3 region has 15 residues. The CDR3 DNA follows: TGCGCCAGCAGCTTGGTGGAGGGCCGGGGCGGGGAGCTGTTTTTT. This codes for CASSLVEGRGGELFF.

CDR3 DNA sequence: TGTGCCAGCAGTGACTCTGCTGACCCAGGGAGTAATGAGCAGTTCTTC. The encoded protein is CASSDSADPGSNEQFF. The chain links TRBV6-4 to TRBJ2-1; TRBD1 or TRBD2 may be the D gene (5 bases each). Germline CDR1 MRHNA, CDR2 SNTAGT. V dropped 0 bases and J dropped 7 bases, with 16 bases sitting between them. This CDR3 comprises 16 residues.

The CDR3 here is CASSQFEKLFF. The CDR3 DNA sequence: TGTGCCAGCAGTCAATTTGAAAAACTGTTTTTT. This chain links TRBV25-1 with TRBJ1-4; D not certain. V shed 5 bases and J shed 7 bases, with 5 bases lying between them. CDR3 length: 11 amino acids. Per the germline V gene, CDR1 is MGHDK and CDR2 is SYGVNS.

The rearrangement links TRBV29-1 to TRBJ1-2; D ambiguous. Germline CDR1 and CDR2: SQVTM and ANQGSEA. CDR3 size: 11 residues. The V end lost 3 bases, the J end lost 6 bases, and 8 bases lay between the germline ends. The CDR3 region is CSVDSRDGYTF. In DNA, the CDR3 is TGCAGCGTTGACAGCCGCGATGGCTACACCTTC.

This rearrangement joins TRBV5-1 to TRBJ2-7, with TRBD2 as a possible D gene (5 bases). V dropped 4 bases and J dropped 0 bases, with 14 bases sitting between them. The CDR3 contains 15 residues. CDR1 SGHRS and CDR2 YFSETQ come from the germline V gene. The CDR3 sequence: CASSRDSVSSYEQYF. The DNA of the CDR3 is TGCGCCAGCAGCAGAGATAGCGTAAGCTCCTACGAGCAGTACTTC.

The chain is built from TRBV6-5 and TRBJ2-5, with D perhaps TRBD1 or TRBD2 (5 bases each). Germline V CDR1 and CDR2: MNHEY, SVGAGI. V was cut by 2 bases and J by 1 base, with 8 bases left in between. This CDR3 has 14 residues. The CDR3 sequence is CASSYEGPQETQYF. For the CDR3, the DNA is TGTGCCAGCAGTTACGAGGGACCCCAAGAGACCCAGTACTTC.

The chain is built from TRBV7-9 and TRBJ2-3; D assignment may be TRBD1 or TRBD2 (5 bases each). Germline CDR1 reads SEHNR; CDR2 reads FQNEAQ (reference sequence). V dropped 11 bases and J dropped 0 bases, with 12 bases sitting between them. CDR3 length: 13 amino acids. CDR3 region: CAGGRDSTDTQYF. CDR3 sequence (DNA): TGTGCCGGCGGTCGGGACAGCACAGATACGCAGTATTTT.

V is TRBV27 and J is TRBJ2-4; D perhaps matches TRBD2 (5 bases). Germline-derived CDR1 and CDR2 are MNHEY and SMNVEV (reference sequence). CDR3 length: 13 amino acids. Trimming pared 4 bases from V and 6 bases from J, leaving 10 bases between. The CDR3 spells CASSSSGGNIQYF. Here the CDR3 DNA reads TGTGCCAGCAGTTCCAGTGGAGGAAACATTCAGTACTTC.

The chain combines TRBV5-1 with TRBJ1-2, with 10 nucleotides matching TRBD1. V shed 4 bases, J shed 8 bases, and the junction held 11 bases outside the gene matches. Per the germline V gene, CDR1 is SGHRS and CDR2 is YFSETQ. The CDR3 loop spans 15 amino acids. Here the CDR3 reads CASSPLPTGGLGYTF. The CDR3 DNA reads as TGCGCCAGCAGCCCGTTACCGACAGGGGGCCTAGGCTACACCTTC.

The rearrangement links TRBV29-1 to TRBJ2-1; the D is unclear. The germline V and J ends were trimmed by 4 bases and 5 bases, with 9 bases remaining between them. The CDR3 has 12 residues. The germline gives CDR1 SQVTM, CDR2 ANQGSEA. CDR3 amino acids: CSVVSDDNEQFF. CDR3 coding DNA: TGCAGCGTTGTGTCCGATGACAATGAGCAGTTCTTC.

The rearrangement uses TRBV27 and TRBJ2-7; perhaps D is TRBD1 or TRBD2 (5 bases each). Germline V gene lookup returns CDR1 MNHEY and CDR2 SMNVEV (reference sequence). The CDR3 has 13 residues. The V and J ends lost 2 bases and 5 bases respectively, with 10 bases between them. The CDR3: CASSLPGGHEQYF. The DNA of the CDR3 is TGTGCCAGCAGTTTACCTGGGGGTCACGAGCAGTACTTC.

This chain connects TRBV3-1 to TRBJ1-2; 10 nucleotides agree with TRBD1. Germline values: CDR1 LGHDT, CDR2 YNNKEL (reference sequence). The CDR3 totals 15 residues. After removal of 4 bases from V and 8 bases from J, the junction contained 10 bases not matched to a gene. CDR3 region: CASSPRDRGGGGYTF. As DNA, the CDR3 is TGTGCCAGCAGCCCCCGGGACAGGGGAGGAGGCGGCTACACCTTC.